This note documents a single T cell receptor beta chain sequence. Antigen: not known. This entry is derived from a study of cytomegalovirus exposure and HLA in healthy donors. Findings and caveats of the study: When a later analysis was performed, an Asian-associated ancestry cluster reportedly had fewer N-insertions than the approximately 680-donor mean. Analysis performed later found roughly 17,000 TCR beta sequences associated with HLA alleles at 0.05 false discovery rate. Roughly even sequencing depth across donors was the assumption behind the presence/absence analyses.

The PCR made use of 60 Vbeta and 13 Jbeta primers. The repertoire was sequenced with immunoSEQ multiplex PCR; TCRdb's copy has only in-frame clones and lacks some. The sample totals about 40,000 clones. The CDR3 length is 14 residues. V lost 8 bases, J lost 2 bases, and 7 bases stayed unmatched. Germline CDR1 is SGHRS and CDR2 is YFSETQ. The clonotype comes from a man aged 35-49 years in good health and CMV-seropositive. The sample was PBMCs. The chain employs TRBV5-1 and TRBJ2-7; TRBD2 matches at 10 bases. The CDR3 DNA reads TGCGCCAGGATGACTAGCGGGCGTCCCTACGAGCAGTACTTC. As protein: CARMTSGRPYEQYF.